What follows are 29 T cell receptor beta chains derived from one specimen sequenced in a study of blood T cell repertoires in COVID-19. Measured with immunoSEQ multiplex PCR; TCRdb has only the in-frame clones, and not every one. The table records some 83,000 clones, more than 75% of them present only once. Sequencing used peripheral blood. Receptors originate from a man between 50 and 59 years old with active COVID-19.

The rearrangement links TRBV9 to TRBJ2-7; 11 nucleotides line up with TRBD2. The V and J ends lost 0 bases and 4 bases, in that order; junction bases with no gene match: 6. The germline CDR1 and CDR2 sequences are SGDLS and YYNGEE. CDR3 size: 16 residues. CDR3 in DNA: TGTGCCAGCAGCGTAGGTACTAGCGGGGGAGCTTACGAGCAGTACTTC. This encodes CASSVGTSGGAYEQYF.

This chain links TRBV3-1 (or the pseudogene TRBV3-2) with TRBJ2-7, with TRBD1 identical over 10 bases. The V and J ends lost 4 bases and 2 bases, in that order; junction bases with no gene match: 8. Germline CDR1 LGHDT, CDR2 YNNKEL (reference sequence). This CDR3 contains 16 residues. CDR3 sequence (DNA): TGTGCCAGCAGCCTTAGCTCCGGGACAGGGGCCTACGAGCAGTACTTC. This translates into CASSLSSGTGAYEQYF.

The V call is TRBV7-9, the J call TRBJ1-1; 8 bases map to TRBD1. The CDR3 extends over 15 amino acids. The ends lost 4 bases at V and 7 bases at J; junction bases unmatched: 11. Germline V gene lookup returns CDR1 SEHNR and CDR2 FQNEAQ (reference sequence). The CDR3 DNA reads TGTGCCAGCAGCTCCTTGACAGGGGCCAAAGGTGAAGCTTTCTTT. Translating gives CASSSLTGAKGEAFF.

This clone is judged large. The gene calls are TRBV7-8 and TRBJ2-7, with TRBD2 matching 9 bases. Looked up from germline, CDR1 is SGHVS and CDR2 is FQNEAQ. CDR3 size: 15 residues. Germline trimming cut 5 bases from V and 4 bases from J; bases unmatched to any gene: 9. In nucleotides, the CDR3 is TGTGCCAGCAGCCCTCGACTAGCGGCTTCGTACGAGCAGTACTTC. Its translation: CASSPRLAASYEQYF.

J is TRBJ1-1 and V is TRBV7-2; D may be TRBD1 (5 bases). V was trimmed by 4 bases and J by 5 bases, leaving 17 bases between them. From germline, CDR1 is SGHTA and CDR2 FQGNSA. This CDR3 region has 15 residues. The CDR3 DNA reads TGTGCCAGCAGCTCCGGACGCTTTGGGGGGACTGAAGCTTTCTTT. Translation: CASSSGRFGGTEAFF.

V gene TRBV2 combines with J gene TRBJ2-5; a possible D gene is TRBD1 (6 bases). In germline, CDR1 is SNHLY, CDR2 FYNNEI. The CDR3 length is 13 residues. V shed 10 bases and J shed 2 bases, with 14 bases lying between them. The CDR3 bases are TGTGCCACGTCAGGGGTTTCTCAAGAGACCCAGTACTTC. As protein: CATSGVSQETQYF.

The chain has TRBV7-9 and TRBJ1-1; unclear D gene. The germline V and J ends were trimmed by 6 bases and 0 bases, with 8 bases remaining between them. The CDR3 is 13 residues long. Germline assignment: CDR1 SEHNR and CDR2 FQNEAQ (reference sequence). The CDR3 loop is CASSTALNTEAFF. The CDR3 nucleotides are TGTGCCAGCAGTACAGCTTTGAACACTGAAGCTTTCTTT.

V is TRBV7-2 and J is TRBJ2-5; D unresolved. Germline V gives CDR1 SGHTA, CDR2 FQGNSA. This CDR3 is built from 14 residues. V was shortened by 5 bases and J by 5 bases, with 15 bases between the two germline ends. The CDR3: CASSPTKAAETQYF. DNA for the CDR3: TGTGCCAGCAGCCCCACCAAGGCGGCGGAGACCCAGTACTTC.

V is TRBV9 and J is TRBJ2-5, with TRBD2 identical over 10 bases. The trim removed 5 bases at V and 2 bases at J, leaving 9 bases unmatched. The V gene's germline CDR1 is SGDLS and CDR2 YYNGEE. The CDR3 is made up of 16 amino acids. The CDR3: CASSRRPSGGQETQYF. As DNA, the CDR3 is TGTGCCAGCAGTCGTAGACCTAGCGGGGGACAAGAGACCCAGTACTTC.

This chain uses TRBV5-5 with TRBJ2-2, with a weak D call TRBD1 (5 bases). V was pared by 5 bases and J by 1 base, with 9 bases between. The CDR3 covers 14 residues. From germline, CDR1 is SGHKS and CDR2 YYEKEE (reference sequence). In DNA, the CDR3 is TGTGCCAGCAGTGGGGCAGGGAACACCGGGGAGCTGTTTTTT. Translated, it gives CASSGAGNTGELFF.

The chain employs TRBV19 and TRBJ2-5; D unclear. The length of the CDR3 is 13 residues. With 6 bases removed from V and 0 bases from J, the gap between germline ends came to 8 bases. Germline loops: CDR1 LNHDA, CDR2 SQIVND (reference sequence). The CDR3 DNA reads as TGTGCCAGTAGCCCGAGTGACCAAGAGACCCAGTACTTC. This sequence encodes CASSPSDQETQYF.

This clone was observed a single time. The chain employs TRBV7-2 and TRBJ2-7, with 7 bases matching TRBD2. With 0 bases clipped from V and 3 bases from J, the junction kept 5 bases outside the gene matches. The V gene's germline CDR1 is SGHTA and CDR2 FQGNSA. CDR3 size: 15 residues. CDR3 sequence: CASSLAGAGLYEQYF. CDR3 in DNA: TGTGCCAGCAGCTTAGCGGGAGCGGGACTCTACGAGCAGTACTTC.

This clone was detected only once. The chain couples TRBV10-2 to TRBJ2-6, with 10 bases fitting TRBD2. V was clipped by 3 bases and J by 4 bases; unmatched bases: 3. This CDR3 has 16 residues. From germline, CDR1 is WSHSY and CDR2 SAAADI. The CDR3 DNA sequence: TGCGCCAGCAGTGATGGTAGCGGGAGGGGGGCCAACGTCCTGACTTTC. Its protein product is CASSDGSGRGANVLTF.

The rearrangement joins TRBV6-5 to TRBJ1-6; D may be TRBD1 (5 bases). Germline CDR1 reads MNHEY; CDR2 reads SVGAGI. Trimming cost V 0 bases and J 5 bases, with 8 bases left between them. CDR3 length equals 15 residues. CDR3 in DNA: TGTGCCAGCAGTTACTCGGGGCTAAATAATTCACCCCTCCACTTT. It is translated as CASSYSGLNNSPLHF.

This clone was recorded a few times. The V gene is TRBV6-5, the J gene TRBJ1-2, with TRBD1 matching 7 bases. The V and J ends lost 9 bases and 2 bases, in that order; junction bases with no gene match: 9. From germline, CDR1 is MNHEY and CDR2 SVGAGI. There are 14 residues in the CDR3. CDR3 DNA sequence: TGTGCCAGTGCTACTGGACAGGAAAACTATGGCTACACCTTC. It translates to CASATGQENYGYTF.

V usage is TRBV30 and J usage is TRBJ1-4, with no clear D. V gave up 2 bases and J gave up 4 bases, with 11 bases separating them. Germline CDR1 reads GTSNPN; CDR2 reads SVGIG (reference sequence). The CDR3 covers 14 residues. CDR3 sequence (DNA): TGTGCCTGGAGTAGGGCGGGAAGTAATGAAAAACTGTTTTTT. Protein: CAWSRAGSNEKLFF.

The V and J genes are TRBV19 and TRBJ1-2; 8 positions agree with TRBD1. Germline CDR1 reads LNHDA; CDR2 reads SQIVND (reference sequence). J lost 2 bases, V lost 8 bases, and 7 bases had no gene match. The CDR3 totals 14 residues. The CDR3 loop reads CASVAGGQNYGYTF. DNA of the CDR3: TGTGCCAGTGTTGCAGGGGGCCAGAACTATGGCTACACCTTC. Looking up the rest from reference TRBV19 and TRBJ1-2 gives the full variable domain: DGGITQSPKYLFRKEGQNVTLSCEQNLNHDAMYWYRQDPGQGLRLIYYSQIVNDFQKGDIAEGYSVSREKKESFPLTVTSAQKNPTAFYLCASVAGGQNYGYTFGSGTRLTVV.

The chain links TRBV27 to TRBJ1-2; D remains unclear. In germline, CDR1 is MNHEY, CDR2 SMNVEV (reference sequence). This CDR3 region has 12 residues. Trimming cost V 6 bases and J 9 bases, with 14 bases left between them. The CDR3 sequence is CASRGAGMSYTF. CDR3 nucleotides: TGTGCCAGCAGGGGCGCGGGGATGAGCTACACCTTC.

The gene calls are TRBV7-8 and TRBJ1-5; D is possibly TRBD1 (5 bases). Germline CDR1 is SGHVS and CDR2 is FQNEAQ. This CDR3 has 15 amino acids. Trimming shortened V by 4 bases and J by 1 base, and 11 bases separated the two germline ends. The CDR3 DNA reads TGTGCCAGCAGCTCAGACGGACACAGCAATCAGCCCCAGCATTTT. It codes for CASSSDGHSNQPQHF.

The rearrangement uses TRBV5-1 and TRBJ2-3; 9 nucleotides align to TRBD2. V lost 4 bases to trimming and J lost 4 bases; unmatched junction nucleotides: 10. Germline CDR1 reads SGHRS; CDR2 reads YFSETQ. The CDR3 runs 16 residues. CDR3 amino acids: CASSPTAGGGADTQYF. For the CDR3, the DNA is TGCGCCAGCAGCCCGACCGCGGGGGGGGGCGCAGATACGCAGTATTTT.

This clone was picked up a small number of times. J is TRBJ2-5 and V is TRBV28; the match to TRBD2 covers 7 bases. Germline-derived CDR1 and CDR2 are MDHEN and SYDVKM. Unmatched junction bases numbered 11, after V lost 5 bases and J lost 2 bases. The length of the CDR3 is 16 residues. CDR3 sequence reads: CASSALFYGGQETQYF. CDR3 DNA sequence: TGTGCCAGCAGTGCGCTGTTTTACGGGGGGCAAGAGACCCAGTACTTC.

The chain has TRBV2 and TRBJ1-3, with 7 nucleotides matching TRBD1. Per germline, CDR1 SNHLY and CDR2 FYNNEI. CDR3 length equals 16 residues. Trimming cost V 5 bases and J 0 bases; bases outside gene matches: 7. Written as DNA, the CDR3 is TGTGCCAGCAGTCTCTGGGACAGCAACTCTGGAAACACCATATATTTT. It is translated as CASSLWDSNSGNTIYF.

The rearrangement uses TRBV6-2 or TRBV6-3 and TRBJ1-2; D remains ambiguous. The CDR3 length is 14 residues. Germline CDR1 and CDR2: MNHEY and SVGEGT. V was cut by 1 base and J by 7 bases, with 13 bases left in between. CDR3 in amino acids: CASSYYGSLGGYTF. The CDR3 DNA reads TGTGCCAGCAGTTACTACGGGTCCTTGGGTGGCTACACCTTC.

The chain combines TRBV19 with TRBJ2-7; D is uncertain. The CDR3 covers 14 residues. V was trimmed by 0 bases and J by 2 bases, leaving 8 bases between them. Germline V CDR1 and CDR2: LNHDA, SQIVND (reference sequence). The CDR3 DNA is TGTGCCAGTAGTATAGAGGCAGAAACCTACGAGCAGTACTTC. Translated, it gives CASSIEAETYEQYF.

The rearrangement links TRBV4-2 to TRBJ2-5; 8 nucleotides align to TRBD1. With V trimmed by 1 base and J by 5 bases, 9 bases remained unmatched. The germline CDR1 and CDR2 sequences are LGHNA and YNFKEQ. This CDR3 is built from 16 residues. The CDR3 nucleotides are TGTGCCAGCAGCCAAGGGACAGGGAATTCGGGTGAGACCCAGTACTTC. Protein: CASSQGTGNSGETQYF.

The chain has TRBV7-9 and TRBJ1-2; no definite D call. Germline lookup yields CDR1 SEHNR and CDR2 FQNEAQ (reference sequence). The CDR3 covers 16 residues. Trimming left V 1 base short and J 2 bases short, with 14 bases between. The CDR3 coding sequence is TGTGCCAGCAGCTTAGGGGCGGGAGGCAGAAACTATGGCTACACCTTC. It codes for CASSLGAGGRNYGYTF.

CDR3 loop: CASRERVLVYEQYF. CDR3 DNA: TGTGCCAGCAGGGAGAGGGTGCTGGTCTACGAGCAGTACTTC. The chain couples TRBV2 to TRBJ2-7, with a tentative D call TRBD2 (5 bases). The CDR3 sequence is 14 residues long. The germline V gene has CDR1 SNHLY and CDR2 FYNNEI. The V and J ends lost 6 bases and 3 bases respectively, with 15 bases between them. Drawing the rest from reference TRBV2 and TRBJ2-7, the complete variable domain is EPEVTQTPSHQVTQMGQEVILRCVPISNHLYFYWYRQILGQKVEFLVSFYNNEISEKSEIFDDQFSVERPDGSNFTLKIRSTKLEDSAMYFCASRERVLVYEQYFGPGTRLTVT.

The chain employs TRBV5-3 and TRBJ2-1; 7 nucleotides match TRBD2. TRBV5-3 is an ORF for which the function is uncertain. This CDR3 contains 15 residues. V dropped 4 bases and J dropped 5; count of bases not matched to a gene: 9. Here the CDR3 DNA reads TGTGCCAGAAGCCCCCCGGGACTACCTCACAATGAGCAGTTCTTC. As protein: CARSPPGLPHNEQFF.

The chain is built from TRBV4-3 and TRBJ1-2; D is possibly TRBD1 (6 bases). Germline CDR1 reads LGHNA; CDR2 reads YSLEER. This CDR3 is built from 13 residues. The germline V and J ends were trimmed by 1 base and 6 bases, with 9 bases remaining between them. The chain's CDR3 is CASSQVAGDGYTF. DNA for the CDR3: TGCGCCAGCAGCCAAGTGGCAGGGGATGGCTACACCTTC.